These T cell receptor beta chains were read from a single sample in a study of shared clonotypes between healthy human individuals. The repertoire was sequenced with immunoSEQ multiplex PCR; TCRdb's copy has only in-frame clones and lacks some. The sample contains some 1.5 million clones, around 97% of which appear only once. Material for sequencing was naive CD4+ T cells sorted from blood. The source is a man aged 25-40 years in good health. CDR3s include the opening cysteine and the closing phenylalanine or tryptophan. A D gene is named only where the DNA matches it firmly. Clone sizes are given selectively: once, few, many, or a class where the clone is expanded.

cdr3_length j_call v_call clone_size d_call cdr3_aa cdr3_nt
15 TRBJ1-1 TRBV28 - - CASSSRSRGNTEAFF TGTGCCAGCAGTAGTCGGTCCAGGGGAAACACTGAAGCTTTCTTT
13 TRBJ1-4 TRBV29-1 - TRBD1 CSENDRVGEKLFF TGCAGCGAGAATGACAGGGTAGGTGAAAAACTGTTTTTT
15 TRBJ2-7 TRBV9 - - CASSVMWGSSYEQYF TGTGCCAGCAGCGTTATGTGGGGGAGCTCCTACGAGCAGTACTTC
15 TRBJ2-6 TRBV5-4 - - CASSLRGAGANVLTF TGTGCCAGCAGCTTGAGGGGGGCTGGGGCCAACGTCCTGACTTTC
17 TRBJ2-4 TRBV5-4 - TRBD2 CASSLGTSGIAKNIQYF TGTGCCAGCAGCTTGGGGACTAGCGGGATAGCCAAAAACATTCAGTACTTC
16 TRBJ1-5 TRBV18 - - CASSPFWDPSNQPQHF TGTGCCAGCTCACCTTTCTGGGACCCTAGCAATCAGCCCCAGCATTTT
13 TRBJ2-5 TRBV7-8 - - CASSSRRQETQYF TGTGCCAGCAGCAGCCGTCGACAAGAGACCCAGTACTTC
12 TRBJ2-1 TRBV2 - - CASKGTDNEQFF TGTGCCAGCAAAGGGACCGACAATGAGCAGTTCTTC
17 TRBJ2-7 TRBV4-3 - - CASSHLSGAGVLDEQYF TGCGCCAGCAGCCACCTCTCGGGGGCGGGAGTCTTGGACGAGCAGTACTTC
15 TRBJ2-1 TRBV23-1 - - CASSQSRQVEHEQFF TGCGCCAGCAGTCAATCGAGACAGGTGGAGCACGAGCAGTTCTTC
17 TRBJ2-3 TRBV7-9 - - CASSWAWTREITDTQYF TGTGCCAGCAGCTGGGCTTGGACCAGGGAAATCACAGATACGCAGTATTTT
14 TRBJ1-5 TRBV7-9 once TRBD1 CASSSGQGNQPQHF TGTGCCAGCAGCTCCGGACAGGGCAATCAGCCCCAGCATTTT
15 TRBJ2-1 TRBV14 - TRBD2 CASSQRPRPSGTQFF TGTGCCAGCAGCCAACGGCCTCGGCCTAGCGGGACACAGTTCTTC
15 TRBJ2-7 TRBV28 - TRBD1 CASSSADRGLYEQYF TGTGCCAGCAGTTCCGCCGACAGGGGGCTATACGAGCAGTACTTC
11 TRBJ2-7 TRBV2 - - CASTRGNEQYF TGTGCCAGCACTAGGGGGAACGAGCAGTACTTC
16 TRBJ1-4 TRBV10-3 - - CAISEYVGRDNEKLFF TGTGCCATCAGTGAATATGTAGGGCGGGATAATGAAAAACTGTTTTTT
13 TRBJ1-3 TRBV28 - - CASISHPGNTIYF TGTGCCAGCATTTCCCACCCTGGAAACACCATATATTTT
13 TRBJ1-5 TRBV10-1 - - CASSSEVGGPQHF TGCGCCAGCAGTAGTGAGGTTGGGGGACCCCAGCATTTT
20 TRBJ2-2 TRBV28 - TRBD2 CASSWKSPRTSGGLTGELFF TGTGCCAGCAGTTGGAAATCTCCCCGGACTAGCGGGGGCCTGACCGGGGAGCTGTTTTTT
16 TRBJ2-4 TRBV15 - TRBD1 CATSRVGTGPFGIQYF TGTGCCACCAGCAGGGTCGGGACAGGGCCCTTTGGCATTCAGTACTTC
16 TRBJ1-5 TRBV28 - - CASSPHGRGNNQPQHF TGTGCCAGCAGTCCTCATGGGAGGGGGAACAATCAGCCCCAGCATTTT
15 TRBJ2-7 TRBV5-1 - TRBD1 CASRPQGGQTYEQYF TGCGCCAGCAGACCCCAAGGGGGACAGACCTACGAGCAGTACTTC
16 TRBJ2-4 TRBV7-2 - - CASSLAYSLAKNIQYF TGTGCCAGCAGCTTAGCGTATTCACTAGCCAAAAACATTCAGTACTTC
13 TRBJ2-2 TRBV9 - - CASSALATGELFF TGTGCCAGCAGCGCCTTGGCCACCGGGGAGCTGTTTTTT
14 TRBJ1-2 TRBV18 - TRBD1 CASSPTGVRGGYTF TGTGCCAGCTCACCGACAGGGGTACGCGGTGGCTACACCTTC
15 TRBJ2-1 TRBV12-5 - TRBD1 CASGTGTGNYNEQFF TGTGCTAGTGGTACCGGGACAGGGAATTACAATGAGCAGTTCTTC
14 TRBJ1-1 TRBV7-2 - TRBD1 CASSLEAGGTEAFF TGTGCCAGCAGCTTAGAAGCAGGGGGCACTGAAGCTTTCTTT
13 TRBJ2-7 TRBV19 - TRBD1 CASMRTGHHEQYF TGTGCCAGTATGCGGACAGGCCACCACGAGCAGTACTTC
13 TRBJ2-1 TRBV7-2 - TRBD2 CASSQGGSGEQFF TGTGCCAGCAGCCAGGGAGGGAGCGGTGAGCAGTTCTTC
16 TRBJ2-3 TRBV9 - TRBD1 CASSVSGTGSTDTQYF TGTGCCAGCAGCGTATCGGGGACAGGGTCAACAGATACGCAGTATTTT
14 TRBJ1-1 TRBV28 - - CASSHPWGVTEAFF TGTGCCAGCAGCCATCCCTGGGGGGTCACTGAAGCTTTCTTT
17 TRBJ2-7 TRBV7-2 - TRBD2 CASSLLSGTTPWYEQYF TGTGCCAGCAGCTTACTTTCTGGGACTACACCCTGGTACGAGCAGTACTTC
14 TRBJ2-1 TRBV5-5 - TRBD2 CASSRLAGAVEQFF TGTGCCAGCAGCCGACTAGCGGGAGCGGTTGAGCAGTTCTTC
13 TRBJ2-1 TRBV5-1 - - CASSLVRGPGKFF TGCGCCAGCAGCTTGGTTCGAGGGCCGGGGAAGTTCTTC
17 TRBJ1-2 TRBV7-9 - - CASSLVLNSGTIAGYTF TGTGCCAGCAGCCTAGTATTAAATTCCGGGACAATTGCCGGCTACACCTTC
15 TRBJ2-7 TRBV7-9 - TRBD2 CASSLASPQVTSGTF TGTGCCAGCAGCTTAGCCTCCCCTCAAGTGACTAGCGGGACGTTC
16 TRBJ2-1 TRBV10-2 - - CASSVRGTLPSDEQFF TGCGCCAGCAGTGTAAGGGGGACTCTACCTTCGGATGAGCAGTTCTTC
15 TRBJ2-1 TRBV6-1 - - CASSEAVSGYNEQFF TGTGCCAGCAGTGAAGCGGTTAGCGGATACAATGAGCAGTTCTTC
14 TRBJ2-1 TRBV5-1 - TRBD1 CASSLGTGGNEQFF TGCGCCAGCAGCTTGGGGACAGGGGGCAATGAGCAGTTCTTC
17 TRBJ1-2 TRBV11-1 once - CASSSRFDRPANYGYTF TGTGCCAGCAGCTCCCGATTTGATCGGCCCGCTAACTATGGCTACACCTTC
14 TRBJ2-1 TRBV4-1 - TRBD1 CASSQRTGRNEQFF TGCGCCAGCAGCCAACGGACAGGGAGGAATGAGCAGTTCTTC
13 TRBJ1-2 TRBV14 - - CASSQDRRYGYTF TGTGCCAGCAGCCAAGACAGACGCTATGGCTACACCTTC
14 TRBJ1-2 TRBV28 - - CASSIQGLRYDYTF TGTGCCAGCTCGATCCAGGGCCTTCGTTATGACTACACCTTC
14 TRBJ2-7 TRBV28 - - CASSFSGTYYEQYF TGTGCCAGCAGTTTCTCCGGGACTTACTACGAGCAGTACTTC
13 TRBJ2-5 TRBV2 - - CASRGDLPETQYF TGTGCCAGCCGTGGGGACCTACCAGAGACCCAGTACTTC
17 TRBJ2-1 TRBV7-3 - TRBD1 CASSHILPGQEVNEQFF TGTGCCAGCAGCCATATTTTACCGGGACAGGAGGTTAATGAGCAGTTCTTC
13 TRBJ1-2 TRBV10-3 - - CATELDRNYGYTF TGTGCCACCGAGTTGGACAGAAACTATGGCTACACCTTC
14 TRBJ2-7 TRBV7-6 - - CASSLKTVSYEQYF TGTGCCAGCAGCTTAAAAACGGTCTCCTACGAGCAGTACTTC
18 TRBJ2-6 TRBV7-8 - - CASSSTGTRTTGANVLTF TGTGCCAGCAGCTCGACCGGGACCCGAACGACTGGGGCCAACGTCCTGACTTTC
13 TRBJ1-2 TRBV29-1 - TRBD1 CSVSGGLNYGYTF TGCAGCGTTTCAGGGGGCCTCAACTATGGCTACACCTTC
14 TRBJ1-1 TRBV2 - - CASKDRRNLVKAFF TGTGCCAGCAAGGACCGACGTAACCTCGTGAAAGCTTTCTTT
17 TRBJ2-6 TRBV9 - TRBD1 CASSTSTGGTGANVLTF TGTGCCAGCAGCACCTCGACAGGGGGTACAGGGGCCAACGTCCTGACTTTC
14 TRBJ2-1 TRBV5-1 - - CASSLGQVGNEQFF TGCGCCAGCAGCTTGGGACAGGTAGGCAATGAGCAGTTCTTC
14 TRBJ2-7 TRBV18 - - CASSRPGNPYEQYF TGTGCCAGCTCTCGCCCGGGGAACCCCTACGAGCAGTACTTC
14 TRBJ2-5 TRBV5-1 - TRBD1 CASSSTPGGETQYF TGCGCCAGCAGCTCAACCCCAGGGGGAGAGACCCAGTACTTC